The rows below give T cell receptor beta chains drawn from one sample of a study of cytomegalovirus exposure and HLA in healthy donors. Using immunoSEQ multiplex PCR, the repertoire was profiled, and TCRdb retains in-frame clones only, with some absent. The table shows about 70,000 clones, with roughly 81% occurring only once. Sequencing was carried out using PBMCs. These receptors were collected from a human donor in good health. The CDR3 runs from the conserved cysteine through the conserved F or W. Each record gives: clone size, J gene, D gene, V gene, CDR3 DNA, CDR3 protein. The D gene is left open where the match is weak. The listing skips clone size in some rows; elsewhere it reads once, few, many or a size class.

few | TRBJ2-2 | TRBD1 | TRBV19 | TGTGCCAGCAAGAGTAAAGGGACAGTTACCGGGGAGCTGTTTTTT | CASKSKGTVTGELFF
. | TRBJ2-7 | . | TRBV27 | TGTGCCAGCAGGTCACCGGGACGGGGGTCCTACGAGCAGTACTTC | CASRSPGRGSYEQYF
. | TRBJ1-3 | TRBD1 | TRBV19 | TGTGCCACCGAGACAGGGGTTTACTCTGGAAACACCATATATTTT | CATETGVYSGNTIYF
. | TRBJ1-3 | . | TRBV6-1 | TGTGCCAGCAGTGGACAGGCGTGCTCTGGAAACACCATATATTTT | CASSGQACSGNTIYF
. | TRBJ2-1 | . | TRBV5-6 | TGTGCCAGCAGTCCGCAGGTACGCGAGGAGCAGTTCTTC | CASSPQVREEQFF
once | TRBJ2-3 | . | TRBV11-3 | TGTGCCAGCAGCCTTGGGGGCATAGAGGTTCCAGATACGCAGTATTTT | CASSLGGIEVPDTQYF
. | TRBJ1-1 | TRBD1 | TRBV28 | TGTGCCAGCACACTAGGACAGGAGGGTCCTGAAGCTTTCTTT | CASTLGQEGPEAFF
once | TRBJ2-1 | TRBD2 | TRBV7-9 | TGTGCCAGCAGCTTTAGCGGGATAGGGTACAATGAGCAGTTCTTC | CASSFSGIGYNEQFF
. | TRBJ2-7 | . | TRBV27 | TGTGCCAGCAGTGCGACAGGTCGCGAGCAGTACTTC | CASSATGREQYF
. | TRBJ2-2 | . | TRBV6-6 | TGTGCCAGCTCCCTAGCGAACACCGGGGAGCTGTTTTTT | CASSLANTGELFF
. | TRBJ2-2 | TRBD1 | TRBV19 | TGTGCCAGTAGTATGGGGACAGTTAACACCGGGGAGCTGTTTTTT | CASSMGTVNTGELFF
. | TRBJ2-3 | TRBD2 | TRBV10-1 | TGCGCCAGCAGTGAAGGACTAGCGGACACAGATACGCAGTATTTT | CASSEGLADTDTQYF
. | TRBJ1-1 | . | TRBV28 | TGTGCCAGCAGTGCTACAGGGTTATGGGGAGCTTTCTTT | CASSATGLWGAFF
. | TRBJ2-1 | . | TRBV19 | TGTGCCAGTAGTATAGATCCCCCCTTTAGCTCCTACAATGAGCAGTTCTTC | CASSIDPPFSSYNEQFF
few | TRBJ2-1 | . | TRBV27 | TGTGCCAGCAGTCCGGGACTCGAGCAGTTCTTC | CASSPGLEQFF
. | TRBJ2-6 | . | TRBV6-1 | TGTGCCAGCAGTGAAGGGTTGGGCAGGCGCTCTGGGGCCAACGTCCTGACTTTC | CASSEGLGRRSGANVLTF
. | TRBJ2-7 | . | TRBV6-6 | TGTGCCAGCAGAGGGAGGTCCTACGAGCAGTACTTC | CASRGRSYEQYF
. | TRBJ2-2 | TRBD1 | TRBV27 | TGTGCCAGCAGTTTAGACAGGGCGACCGGGGAGCTGTTTTTT | CASSLDRATGELFF
. | TRBJ2-5 | . | TRBV28 | TGTGCCAGCAGCCGTCCCGGAGGTACCCAGTACTTC | CASSRPGGTQYF
. | TRBJ2-5 | TRBD1 | TRBV6-1 | TGTGCCAGCGCCAGGGACAGAGAGACCCAGTACTTC | CASARDRETQYF
. | TRBJ1-2 | . | TRBV30 | TGTGCCTGGAACCGAAAGGGCCCCGGGAGAAACTATGGCTACACCTTC | CAWNRKGPGRNYGYTF
. | TRBJ1-1 | . | TRBV10-3 | TGTGCCATCAGGACAGGTTTAGGGGATGAAGCTTTCTTT | CAIRTGLGDEAFF
. | TRBJ1-4 | TRBD1 | TRBV5-1 | TGCGCCAGCAGCCAGGGGGCGCCACGAGAAAAACTGTTTTTT | CASSQGAPREKLFF
. | TRBJ1-1 | . | TRBV5-1 | TGCGCCAGCAGCTTGAAACTGGGAGGGAACACTGAAGCTTTCTTT | CASSLKLGGNTEAFF
few | TRBJ1-2 | . | TRBV7-9 | TGTGCCAGCACCCCGGGGGGATGTGGCTACACCTTC | CASTPGGCGYTF
. | TRBJ1-3 | . | TRBV5-1 | TGCGCCAGCAGCTTGGCGCTCAGGGGATCTGGAAACACCATATATTTT | CASSLALRGSGNTIYF
few | TRBJ1-2 | TRBD1 | TRBV10-3 | TGTGCCATCAGACCAGGGGGCTACTATGGCTACACCTTC | CAIRPGGYYGYTF
few | TRBJ2-1 | TRBD2 | TRBV10-3 | TGTGCCATCAGTGGCGAGCGGGACCCCTCCAATGAGCAGTTCTTC | CAISGERDPSNEQFF
. | TRBJ1-1 | . | TRBV6-5 | TGTGCCAGCAGGCGGGGGTCTTACACTGAAGCTTTCTTT | CASRRGSYTEAFF
. | TRBJ1-6 | . | TRBV6-5 | TGTGCCAGCACCAACGGGGAGAATTCACCCCTCCACTTT | CASTNGENSPLHF
. | TRBJ2-1 | TRBD2 | TRBV4-1 | TGCGCCAGCAGCCAAGTGGGGCTACGGGGGGATGAGCAGTTCTTC | CASSQVGLRGDEQFF
. | TRBJ2-7 | . | TRBV7-9 | TGTGCCAGCAGCTCTGTTCAGGGGCCCTACGAGCAGTACTTC | CASSSVQGPYEQYF
. | TRBJ2-1 | TRBD2 | TRBV27 | TGTGCCAGCAGTCCCGGGACTAGCGGGTCCTACAATGAGCAGTTCTTC | CASSPGTSGSYNEQFF